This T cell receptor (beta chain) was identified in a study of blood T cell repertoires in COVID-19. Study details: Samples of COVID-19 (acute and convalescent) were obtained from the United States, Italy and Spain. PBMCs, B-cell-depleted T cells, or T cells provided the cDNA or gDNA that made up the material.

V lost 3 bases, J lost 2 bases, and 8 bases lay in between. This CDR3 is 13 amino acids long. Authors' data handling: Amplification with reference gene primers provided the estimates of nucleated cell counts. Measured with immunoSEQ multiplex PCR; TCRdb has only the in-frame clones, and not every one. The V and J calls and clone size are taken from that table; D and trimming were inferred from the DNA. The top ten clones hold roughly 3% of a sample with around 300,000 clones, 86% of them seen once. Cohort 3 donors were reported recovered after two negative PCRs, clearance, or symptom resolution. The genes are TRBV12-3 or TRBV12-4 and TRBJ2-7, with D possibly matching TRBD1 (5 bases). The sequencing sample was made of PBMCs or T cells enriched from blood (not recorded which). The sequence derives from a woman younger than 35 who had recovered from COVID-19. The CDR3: CASSLDITYEQYF. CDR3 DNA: TGTGCCAGCAGTTTGGACATAACCTACGAGCAGTACTTC.